The 2 T cell receptor beta chains below all came from one sample that was sequenced in a study of response to subunit inactivated influenza vaccine. TCRdb ran MiXCR on the RT-PCR reads and lists one entry per CDR3 protein. The top ten hold approximately 3% of the sample, which has some 520,000 distinct CDR3 sequences, about 15% seen once. The material sequenced was CD4+ T cells sorted from PBMCs, taken less than 30 months after vaccination. These receptors were collected from a man between 50 and 75 years old who received an inactivated influenza vaccine.

The V call is TRBV20-1, the J call TRBJ2-7; 7 bases align to TRBD1. CDR1 is DFQATT and CDR2 is SNEGSKA in the germline V gene (reference sequence). V was pared by 6 bases and J by 3 bases, with 8 bases of the junction left unmatched. CDR3 size: 13 residues. CDR3 sequence: CSAAQGSGYEQYF. CDR3 DNA: TGCAGTGCCGCACAGGGGAGCGGCTACGAGCAGTACTTC.

Many counts were recorded for this clonotype. CDR3 bases: TGTGCCAGCAGTTTATTTGGTGAAGCTTTCTTT. Its protein is CASSLFGEAFF. The chain combines TRBV27 with TRBJ1-1; D is unclear. V shed 1 base and J shed 7 bases, with 4 bases lying between them. This CDR3 contains 11 residues. Germline V gene sequence: CDR1 MNHEY, CDR2 SMNVEV (reference sequence).